A single T cell receptor beta chain is shown here with its context. Its antigen is undetermined. The PCR used 60 Vbeta and 13 Jbeta primers. TCRdb's table, derived via immunoSEQ multiplex PCR, lists solely in-frame clones and lacks some. The table has 150,000 to 160,000 clones, approximately 80% seen once. Trimming removed 2 bases from V and 1 base from J; junction bases left unmatched: 6. CDR3 length: 16 residues. CDR1 is WSHSY, CDR2 SAAADI, per germline. These data come from a study of cytomegalovirus exposure and HLA in healthy donors. Study as a whole: A prior analysis found about 120 million unique TCR beta sequences from some 190 million T cells. The study, taken as a whole, reports: 87-base-pair reads could not separate some V segments, including TRBV6-2 and TRBV6-3.

Sequenced input: PBMCs. The TCR originated in a middle-aged woman in good health and CMV-seropositive. The chain links TRBV10-2 to TRBJ2-5, with 8 bases aligning to TRBD1. This CDR3 is CASSEGGQGPQETQYF. The CDR3, as DNA: TGCGCCAGCAGTGAGGGCGGACAGGGACCCCAAGAGACCCAGTACTTC.